There are many counts of the clone carrying this TCR beta chain. This specimen comes from a study of patients and donors after allogeneic stem cell transplantation. TCRdb reanalysed the RT-PCR reads using MiXCR and keeps one entry per CDR3 protein. Of some 230,000 distinct CDR3 sequences in the sample, 11% to 15% were seen once. There are 15 residues in the CDR3. The V gene end was trimmed by 0 bases and the J gene end by 0 bases; junction bases not matched to a gene: 0. Germline-derived CDR1 and CDR2 are SGHRS and YFSETQ. The chain couples TRBV5-1 to TRBJ1-1; 9 bases align to TRBD1. The TCR comes from a human donor who was either an allogeneic HSCT recipient or a stem cell or donor lymphocyte infusion donor (not recorded which). It is not recorded whose cells these are; they may come from a transplant donor. The sample taken for sequencing was blood, either unsorted or a sorted T cell fraction (not recorded which). The chain's CDR3 is CASSLGDRVNTEAFF. CDR3 in DNA: TGCGCCAGCAGCTTGGGGGACAGGGTGAACACTGAAGCTTTCTTT. Using reference TRBV5-1 and TRBJ1-1 for the parts outside the CDR3, the full variable domain is KAGVTQTPRYLIKTRGQQVTLSCSPISGHRSVSWYQQTPGQGLQFLFEYFSETQRNKGNFPGRFSGRQFSNSRSEMNVSTLELGDSALYLCASSLGDRVNTEAFFGQGTRLTVV.